The 28 T cell receptor beta chains reported below all come from one sample, sequenced in a study of blood T cell repertoires in COVID-19. Method: immunoSEQ multiplex PCR; TCRdb's copy keeps in-frame clones and lacks some. Among approximately 200,000 clones listed, 79% were seen once. Specimen: peripheral blood. These TCRs come from a man between 60 and 70 years old with active or convalescent COVID-19.

The CDR3 region is CASSLGGVTEAFF. DNA for the CDR3: TGTGCCAGCAGCTTAGGGGGGGTTACTGAAGCTTTCTTT. The rearrangement links TRBV7-9 to TRBJ1-1; TRBD1 might be the D (5 bases). Germline-derived CDR1 and CDR2 are SEHNR and FQNEAQ (reference sequence). The CDR3 has 13 amino acids. V was pared by 1 base and J by 5 bases, with 8 bases between.

The chain has TRBV18 and TRBJ1-6; TRBD1 agrees at 8 bases. J gave up 10 bases and V 3 bases, and 14 bases lay outside the gene matches. The CDR3 runs to 17 residues. Per germline, CDR1 KGHSH and CDR2 LQKENI. CDR3 coding DNA: TGTGCCAGCTCACCTACCGGGACAGGAGGATCCAGATCACCCCTCCACTTT. Protein product: CASSPTGTGGSRSPLHF.

This chain uses TRBV19 with TRBJ2-7; 8 positions agree with TRBD1. J gave up 4 bases and V 5 bases, and 7 bases lay outside the gene matches. The CDR3 consists of 14 residues. CDR1 LNHDA and CDR2 SQIVND come from the germline V gene (reference sequence). The CDR3 DNA reads as TGTGCCAGTAGTGTCAACGGACAGGGTTACGAGCAGTACTTC. Protein: CASSVNGQGYEQYF.

The chain is built from TRBV6-1 and TRBJ2-2; 13 nucleotides align to TRBD2. Germline loops: CDR1 MNHNS, CDR2 SASEGT. The V segment lost 6 bases and the J segment 6 bases; nucleotides outside the gene matches: 4. The CDR3 is made up of 15 amino acids. The CDR3 protein is CASRPGLAGAGELFF. CDR3 nucleotides: TGTGCCAGCAGGCCCGGACTAGCGGGAGCCGGGGAGCTGTTTTTT.

The CDR3 DNA reads as TGTGCCAGTAGTATGGACTCCGTAAATTCACCCCTCCACTTT. Translated: CASSMDSVNSPLHF. The chain employs TRBV19 and TRBJ1-6; D is uncertain. The CDR3 runs to 14 residues. In germline, CDR1 is LNHDA, CDR2 SQIVND (reference sequence). V lost 3 bases, J lost 7 bases, and 10 bases lay in between.

The sample holds many counts of this clone. The rearrangement uses TRBV7-9 and TRBJ2-1; a weak D match, TRBD2 (5 bases). The ends were cut back, 4 bases at V and 15 bases at J, with 16 bases in the middle. There are 12 residues in the CDR3. Germline V lookup: CDR1 SEHNR, CDR2 FQNEAQ (reference sequence). In nucleotides, the CDR3 is TGTGCCAGCAGCTCGGTCCCGGGGTTTCGGTTCTTC. As protein: CASSSVPGFRFF.

This sequence joins TRBV2 and TRBJ2-3, with D possibly being TRBD2 (5 bases). Deletions cut 7 bases from V and 0 bases from J, with 14 bases between. Germline CDR1 is SNHLY and CDR2 is FYNNEI. The CDR3 has 15 amino acids. The CDR3 reads CASTFGGRSTDTQYF. DNA of the CDR3: TGTGCCAGCACTTTCGGCGGGCGTAGCACAGATACGCAGTATTTT.

The chain couples TRBV28 to TRBJ1-1, with D unresolved. CDR3 size: 13 residues. CDR1 and CDR2 from the germline V gene are MDHEN and SYDVKM. V lost 6 bases and J 8 bases, leaving 16 bases between the germline ends. The CDR3 DNA follows: TGTGCCAGCAGCCTGGGGAGCCACAGAGAAGCTTTCTTT. Protein sequence: CASSLGSHREAFF.

This clone was counted once. V is TRBV29-1 and J is TRBJ2-7, with D tentatively TRBD1 (9 bases). CDR1 and CDR2 from the germline V gene are SQVTM and ANQGSEA. The CDR3 runs to 14 residues. V lost 0 bases, J lost 8 bases, and 17 bases lay in between. CDR3 nucleotide sequence: TGCAGCGTTGAAGATCGGGGGGGACAGGGTAAGCAGTACTTC. This gives the protein CSVEDRGGQGKQYF.

This chain connects TRBV14 to TRBJ1-1; D perhaps matches TRBD1 (6 bases). There are 13 residues in the CDR3. Looked up from germline, CDR1 is SGHDN and CDR2 is FVKESK. The germline V and J ends were trimmed by 0 bases and 8 bases, with 10 bases remaining between them. This CDR3 reads CASSQDWGQEAFF. The CDR3 nucleotides are TGTGCCAGCAGCCAAGATTGGGGGCAGGAAGCTTTCTTT.

In regard to this clone: The sample contains more than one DNA sequence encoding this CDR3. The genes are TRBV27 and TRBJ2-1; unclear D gene. Trimming pared 0 bases from V and 9 bases from J, leaving 9 bases between. The CDR3 has 13 amino acids. The germline gives CDR1 MNHEY, CDR2 SMNVEV (reference sequence). For the CDR3, the DNA is TGTGCCAGCAGTTTATCCCCCCCCGGTGAGCAGTTCTTC. Amino acid sequence: CASSLSPPGEQFF.

The CDR3 bases are TGTGCCAGCAGTGGAGGGGGGGGCCTTAACTATGGCTACACCTTC. Its translation: CASSGGGGLNYGYTF. The chain employs TRBV25-1 and TRBJ1-2; a possible D gene is TRBD1 (6 bases). CDR1 and CDR2 from the germline V gene are MGHDK and SYGVNS. V gave up 4 bases and J gave up 1 base, with 13 bases separating them. The CDR3 covers 15 residues.

The gene calls are TRBV30 and TRBJ1-4; no firm D call. The CDR3 totals 13 residues. The germline gives CDR1 GTSNPN, CDR2 SVGIG (reference sequence). Trimming removed 4 bases from V and 7 bases from J, with 13 bases in between. This chain's CDR3 is CAWTPSGFEKLFF. In nucleotides, the CDR3 is TGTGCCTGGACCCCCTCCGGGTTTGAAAAACTGTTTTTT.

The CDR3 loop is CASSPLPGNQETQYF. The CDR3 bases are TGTGCCAGCTCACCACTTCCAGGTAACCAAGAGACCCAGTACTTC. This chain joins TRBV18 and TRBJ2-5; D is unresolved. Germline V gives CDR1 KGHSH, CDR2 LQKENI. The V end lost 1 base, the J end lost 0 bases, and 9 bases lay between the germline ends. The CDR3 sequence is 15 residues long.

V and J are TRBV7-8 and TRBJ2-5; D might be TRBD2 (6 bases). CDR1 is SGHVS and CDR2 is FQNEAQ in the germline V gene. There are 15 residues in the CDR3. V lost 4 bases to trimming and J lost 2 bases, with 14 bases between them. DNA of the CDR3: TGTGCCAGCAGCTACGCGTACCTAGCGCAAGAGACCCAGTACTTC. Protein sequence: CASSYAYLAQETQYF. Full variable domain (missing parts from reference TRBV7-8 and TRBJ2-5): GAGVSQSPRYKVAKRGQDVALRCDPISGHVSLFWYQQALGQGPEFLTYFQNEAQLDKSGLPSDRFFAERPEGSVSTLKIQRTQQEDSAVYLCASSYAYLAQETQYFGPGTRLLVL.

This clone was seen many times. CDR3 residues: CASSMLGQGVTGELFF. The CDR3 DNA reads as TGTGCCAGTAGTATGCTGGGACAGGGAGTCACCGGGGAGCTGTTTTTT. The chain carries TRBV19 and TRBJ2-2; 9 positions agree with TRBD1. CDR3 length: 16 amino acids. Unmatched junction bases numbered 6, after V lost 3 bases and J lost 4 bases. From germline, CDR1 is LNHDA and CDR2 SQIVND (reference sequence).

V gene TRBV4-1 combines with J gene TRBJ2-3, with TRBD2 matching 9 bases. Looked up from germline, CDR1 is MGHRA and CDR2 is YSYEKL. The junction had 5 bases not matched to a gene; V was cut back by 4 bases and J by 0 bases. This CDR3 is 16 amino acids long. Here the CDR3 reads CASSPGLAISTDTQYF. The CDR3 DNA is TGCGCCAGCAGCCCGGGACTAGCAATTAGCACAGATACGCAGTATTTT.

The rearrangement joins TRBV9 to TRBJ2-1; 10 bases align to TRBD2. This CDR3 is built from 16 residues. In germline, CDR1 is SGDLS, CDR2 YYNGEE. Trimming cost V 4 bases and J 1 base; bases outside gene matches: 5. The chain's CDR3 is CASSPWTSGSYNEQFF. CDR3 nucleotide sequence: TGTGCCAGCAGCCCGTGGACTAGCGGTTCCTACAATGAGCAGTTCTTC.

The gene calls are TRBV28 and TRBJ2-7; D may be TRBD1 (6 bases). The CDR3 spans 16 residues. V lost 5 bases and J 5 bases, leaving 22 bases between the germline ends. The germline CDR1 and CDR2 sequences are MDHEN and SYDVKM. CDR3 sequence: CASSPPWDMGGHEQYF. CDR3 in DNA: TGTGCCAGCAGTCCCCCCTGGGACATGGGCGGCCACGAGCAGTACTTC.

J is TRBJ1-2 and V is TRBV4-1, with 8 nucleotides matching TRBD1. Germline assignment: CDR1 MGHRA and CDR2 YSYEKL. V trimming: 2 bases; J trimming: 8 bases; junction bases outside the gene matches: 16. This CDR3 contains 17 residues. The CDR3 DNA reads TGCGCCAGCAGCCAATCGGGTAGGGCAGGGGGCGCGGAAGGCTACACCTTC. Its protein is CASSQSGRAGGAEGYTF.

The V call is TRBV6-5, the J call TRBJ2-3; D gene unclear. CDR1 and CDR2 from the germline V gene are MNHEY and SVGAGI. V was pared by 4 bases and J by 2 bases, with 4 bases between. The CDR3 runs to 12 residues. The CDR3 is CASSSFTDTQYF. CDR3 DNA: TGTGCCAGCAGTTCATTCACAGATACGCAGTATTTT.

The chain has TRBV6-5 and TRBJ1-2, with 9 bases aligning to TRBD1. The CDR3 is made up of 13 amino acids. Germline lookup yields CDR1 MNHEY and CDR2 SVGAGI. V shed 6 bases, J shed 4 bases, and the junction held 3 bases outside the gene matches. The CDR3 sequence: CASRGQGVYGYTF. CDR3 sequence (DNA): TGTGCCAGCAGGGGACAGGGAGTCTATGGCTACACCTTC.

The gene calls are TRBV6-5 and TRBJ2-7; 9 bases are a match to TRBD2. The germline V gene encodes CDR1 MNHEY and CDR2 SVGAGI. With 6 bases clipped from V and 5 bases from J, the junction kept 8 bases outside the gene matches. The CDR3 runs 14 residues. The CDR3 DNA is TGTGCCAGCAGCCTAGCGGGGATCCCCAACGAGCAGTACTTC. It is translated as CASSLAGIPNEQYF.

This chain uses TRBV7-6 with TRBJ2-3; TRBD2 aligns across 9 bases. CDR3 length: 15 residues. In germline, CDR1 is SGHVS, CDR2 FNYEAQ. The V gene end was trimmed by 6 bases and the J gene end by 4 bases; junction bases not matched to a gene: 8. Here the CDR3 DNA reads TGTGCCAGCAGTCCGAGCGGGAGGTACGCAGATACGCAGTATTTT. Protein sequence: CASSPSGRYADTQYF.

J is TRBJ1-5 and V is TRBV12-3 or TRBV12-4; 9 nucleotides line up with TRBD1. J lost 12 bases, V lost 7 bases, and 10 bases had no gene match. The CDR3 is made up of 13 amino acids. CDR3 protein: CASTQGQGELQHF. For the CDR3, the DNA is TGTGCCAGCACCCAGGGACAGGGTGAGCTCCAGCATTTT.

The V gene is TRBV12-3 or TRBV12-4, the J gene TRBJ1-5, with 7 bases that match TRBD1. The CDR3 extends over 13 amino acids. Losses at the gene ends were 7 bases for V and 6 bases for J; bases not matched to a gene: 6. As DNA, the CDR3 is TGTGCCAGCACTGACAGGGAGGCTCAGCCCCAGCATTTT. This translates into CASTDREAQPQHF.

This clone was counted only a few times. The V gene is TRBV19, the J gene TRBJ2-7, with D possibly being TRBD1 (6 bases). The CDR3 loop spans 14 amino acids. Germline V lookup: CDR1 LNHDA, CDR2 SQIVND (reference sequence). Trimming took off 4 bases at V and 3 bases at J, with 13 bases between the two ends. The chain's CDR3 is CASSKAQGFYEQYF. The CDR3 DNA sequence: TGTGCCAGTAGTAAGGCCCAGGGGTTCTACGAGCAGTACTTC.

In its sample, this clone was seen once. The chain's CDR3 is CASSLSPGVGDEQYF. DNA for the CDR3: TGTGCCAGCAGCCTTAGCCCGGGAGTAGGTGATGAGCAGTACTTC. This chain connects TRBV7-2 to TRBJ2-7, with D possibly being TRBD2 (6 bases). The CDR3 sequence is 15 residues long. Germline assignment: CDR1 SGHTA and CDR2 FQGNSA. V was clipped by 5 bases and J by 7 bases, with 21 bases between them.